Listed below are T cell receptor beta chains from one sample, sequenced in a study of OX40 agonist ivuxolimab in advanced cancers. Libraries were prepared by immunoSEQ multiplex PCR; TCRdb keeps only in-frame clonotypes and omits some of them. The table records 35,000 to 50,000 clones, around nine tenths of them present only once. The source material was CD4+ or CD8+ T cells sorted from blood, sampled in a trial of the OX40 agonist ivuxolimab. Every receptor here comes from an adult with an advanced solid tumor such as melanoma, head and neck, liver or kidney cancer. The CDR3 runs from the conserved cysteine through the conserved F or W. Each record gives: D gene, J gene, V gene, clone size, CDR3 length, CDR3 DNA, CDR3 protein. A D gene is named only where the DNA matches it firmly. Clone sizes are given selectively: once, few, many, or a class where the clone is expanded.

D gene: NA; J gene: TRBJ2-1; V gene: TRBV19; clone size: NA; CDR3 length: 17; CDR3 DNA: TGTGCCAGTAGTATGTCGGGCCTTGGGAGCTCCTACAATGAGCAGTTCTTC; CDR3 protein: CASSMSGLGSSYNEQFF
D gene: NA; J gene: TRBJ2-7; V gene: TRBV6-5; clone size: NA; CDR3 length: 12; CDR3 DNA: TGTGCCAGCAGTTATCGAGGGACCGAGCAGTACTTC; CDR3 protein: CASSYRGTEQYF
D gene: NA; J gene: TRBJ2-2; V gene: TRBV4-3; clone size: NA; CDR3 length: 16; CDR3 DNA: TGCGCCAGCAGCCAGCACGGCCCGCCGAGGACCGGGGAGCTGTTTTTT; CDR3 protein: CASSQHGPPRTGELFF
D gene: TRBD1; J gene: TRBJ1-1; V gene: TRBV18; clone size: NA; CDR3 length: 13; CDR3 DNA: TGTGCCAGCTCATCTGACAGGGGCACTGAAGCTTTCTTT; CDR3 protein: CASSSDRGTEAFF
D gene: TRBD1; J gene: TRBJ2-7; V gene: TRBV11-2; clone size: NA; CDR3 length: 13; CDR3 DNA: TGTGCCAGCAGCTCAGAACGACAGGGGAAGCAGTACTTC; CDR3 protein: CASSSERQGKQYF
D gene: NA; J gene: TRBJ2-1; V gene: TRBV7-8; clone size: NA; CDR3 length: 17; CDR3 DNA: TGTGCCAGCAGCAAATTAAACCAGGGCGGGTCGTACAATGAGCAGTTCTTC; CDR3 protein: CASSKLNQGGSYNEQFF
D gene: NA; J gene: TRBJ2-7; V gene: TRBV14; clone size: NA; CDR3 length: 12; CDR3 DNA: TGTGCCAGCAGCCTGACAGCCTACGAGCAGTACTTC; CDR3 protein: CASSLTAYEQYF
D gene: TRBD2; J gene: TRBJ2-2; V gene: TRBV7-9; clone size: NA; CDR3 length: 16; CDR3 DNA: TGTGCCAGCAACCCGGGCGACCTAGCGGTCACCGGGGAGCTGTTTTTT; CDR3 protein: CASNPGDLAVTGELFF
D gene: NA; J gene: TRBJ2-7; V gene: TRBV27; clone size: NA; CDR3 length: 12; CDR3 DNA: TGTGCCAGCAGGGACTTTGCCTACGAGCAGTACTTC; CDR3 protein: CASRDFAYEQYF
D gene: TRBD2; J gene: TRBJ2-3; V gene: TRBV25-1; clone size: NA; CDR3 length: 18; CDR3 DNA: TGTGCCAGCAGCGCCTGGCTAGCGGGGCAAACTAGCACAGATACGCAGTATTTT; CDR3 protein: CASSAWLAGQTSTDTQYF
D gene: NA; J gene: TRBJ2-3; V gene: TRBV18; clone size: NA; CDR3 length: 14; CDR3 DNA: TGTGCCAGCTCACCACAGGGACACACAGATACGCAGTATTTT; CDR3 protein: CASSPQGHTDTQYF
D gene: TRBD1; J gene: TRBJ1-2; V gene: TRBV18; clone size: NA; CDR3 length: 14; CDR3 DNA: TGTGCCAGCGCCAGACAGGGGATAAGCTCTGGCTACACCTTC; CDR3 protein: CASARQGISSGYTF
D gene: TRBD1; J gene: TRBJ2-2; V gene: TRBV27; clone size: NA; CDR3 length: 15; CDR3 DNA: TGTGCCAGCAGGCAGGGACAGACTTTCTCCGGGGAGCTGTTTTTT; CDR3 protein: CASRQGQTFSGELFF
D gene: TRBD1; J gene: TRBJ2-6; V gene: TRBV5-4; clone size: NA; CDR3 length: 19; CDR3 DNA: TGTGCCAGCAGCAGCGGACCGGGACAGGGACCGTCTGGGGCCAACGTCCTGACTTTC; CDR3 protein: CASSSGPGQGPSGANVLTF
D gene: NA; J gene: TRBJ1-5; V gene: TRBV21-1; clone size: NA; CDR3 length: 14; CDR3 DNA: TGTGCCAGCAGCAAAGATCAGGGGCGTCAGCCCCAGCATTTT; CDR3 protein: CASSKDQGRQPQHF
D gene: NA; J gene: TRBJ2-2; V gene: TRBV18; clone size: NA; CDR3 length: 14; CDR3 DNA: TGTGCCAGCTCACCTACGGCCGAGGGCGGGGAGCTGTTTTTT; CDR3 protein: CASSPTAEGGELFF
D gene: TRBD2; J gene: TRBJ2-5; V gene: TRBV13; clone size: NA; CDR3 length: 16; CDR3 DNA: TGTGCCAGCAGCCGTCGACTAGCGACATTAGGAGAGACCCAGTACTTC; CDR3 protein: CASSRRLATLGETQYF
D gene: NA; J gene: TRBJ2-3; V gene: TRBV10-3; clone size: NA; CDR3 length: 13; CDR3 DNA: TGTGCCATCAGTAAATACACCCGCGATACGCAGTATTTT; CDR3 protein: CAISKYTRDTQYF
D gene: TRBD1; J gene: TRBJ2-3; V gene: TRBV19; clone size: NA; CDR3 length: 14; CDR3 DNA: TGTGCCAGTAAACCCGGGACAGGGGCGGGTACGCAGTATTTT; CDR3 protein: CASKPGTGAGTQYF
D gene: NA; J gene: TRBJ1-1; V gene: TRBV7-2; clone size: NA; CDR3 length: 15; CDR3 DNA: TGTGCCAGCAGCTTTTTTCAGAGTATGAACACTGAAGCTTTCTTT; CDR3 protein: CASSFFQSMNTEAFF
D gene: NA; J gene: TRBJ2-5; V gene: TRBV7-2; clone size: NA; CDR3 length: 15; CDR3 DNA: TGTGCCAGCAGCTCGACCGTACTAACACAAGAGACCCAGTACTTC; CDR3 protein: CASSSTVLTQETQYF
D gene: NA; J gene: TRBJ2-1; V gene: TRBV7-9; clone size: NA; CDR3 length: 12; CDR3 DNA: TGTGCCAGCAGCATACAGCGTGGGGGGCAGTTCTTC; CDR3 protein: CASSIQRGGQFF
D gene: TRBD2; J gene: TRBJ2-3; V gene: TRBV6-5; clone size: NA; CDR3 length: 14; CDR3 DNA: TGTGCCAGCAGTCGCCCTAGCGGAACAGATACGCAGTATTTT; CDR3 protein: CASSRPSGTDTQYF
D gene: NA; J gene: TRBJ1-6; V gene: TRBV4-1; clone size: NA; CDR3 length: 12; CDR3 DNA: TGCGCCAGCAAGACGGGCGGTTCACCCCTCCACTTT; CDR3 protein: CASKTGGSPLHF
D gene: TRBD2; J gene: TRBJ2-5; V gene: TRBV6-6; clone size: NA; CDR3 length: 14; CDR3 DNA: TGTGCCAGCACCAAAAGCGGGAGGCAAGAGACCCAGTACTTC; CDR3 protein: CASTKSGRQETQYF
D gene: NA; J gene: TRBJ2-7; V gene: TRBV28; clone size: NA; CDR3 length: 14; CDR3 DNA: TGTGCCAGCACCTATGACAGGCGATCCTACGAGCAGTACTTC; CDR3 protein: CASTYDRRSYEQYF
D gene: NA; J gene: TRBJ2-1; V gene: TRBV7-9; clone size: NA; CDR3 length: 13; CDR3 DNA: TGTGCCAGCCAAGAGAGCTCCTACAATGAGCAGTTCTTC; CDR3 protein: CASQESSYNEQFF
D gene: TRBD2; J gene: TRBJ2-1; V gene: TRBV19; clone size: NA; CDR3 length: 17; CDR3 DNA: TGTGCCAGTAGCCTCCTTGTAGCGGGCCCCGGCGCCAATGAGCAGTTCTTC; CDR3 protein: CASSLLVAGPGANEQFF
D gene: NA; J gene: TRBJ1-1; V gene: TRBV9; clone size: few; CDR3 length: 16; CDR3 DNA: TGTGCCAGCAGCCCGGGGGTTGACAGAGTGAACACTGAAGCTTTCTTT; CDR3 protein: CASSPGVDRVNTEAFF
D gene: NA; J gene: TRBJ1-1; V gene: TRBV29-1; clone size: NA; CDR3 length: 13; CDR3 DNA: TGCAGCGTTGTAGGGGCGGGGGGGACTGAAGCTTTCTTT; CDR3 protein: CSVVGAGGTEAFF
D gene: NA; J gene: TRBJ1-5; V gene: TRBV30; clone size: few; CDR3 length: 13; CDR3 DNA: TGTGCCTGGAGCGTGGACGGAAATCAGCCCCAGCATTTT; CDR3 protein: CAWSVDGNQPQHF
D gene: NA; J gene: TRBJ2-2; V gene: TRBV7-9; clone size: NA; CDR3 length: 17; CDR3 DNA: TGTGCCAGCAGCTTAGCGCGGATCTTGGTGGACACCGGGGAGCTGTTTTTT; CDR3 protein: CASSLARILVDTGELFF
D gene: TRBD1; J gene: TRBJ2-5; V gene: TRBV23-1; clone size: NA; CDR3 length: 19; CDR3 DNA: TGCGCCAGCAGTCAATCATTTTACCCTCCGGACAGGACCGAAGAGACCCAGTACTTC; CDR3 protein: CASSQSFYPPDRTEETQYF
D gene: NA; J gene: TRBJ1-5; V gene: TRBV7-2; clone size: NA; CDR3 length: 12; CDR3 DNA: TGTGCCAGCGGTACAGAGATCCAGCCCCAGCATTTT; CDR3 protein: CASGTEIQPQHF
D gene: TRBD1; J gene: TRBJ1-1; V gene: TRBV19; clone size: few; CDR3 length: 16; CDR3 DNA: TGTGCCAGTAGCGCCAGGGGGACCAGGAGGGACACTGAAGCTTTCTTT; CDR3 protein: CASSARGTRRDTEAFF
D gene: NA; J gene: TRBJ1-2; V gene: TRBV7-8; clone size: NA; CDR3 length: 14; CDR3 DNA: TGTGCCAGCAGCTTTAACTGGGGAGCGGAGGGCTACACCTTC; CDR3 protein: CASSFNWGAEGYTF
D gene: NA; J gene: TRBJ2-5; V gene: TRBV5-1; clone size: NA; CDR3 length: 14; CDR3 DNA: TGCGCCAGCAGCTTGGACGGCAGGGAAGGGACCCAGTACTTC; CDR3 protein: CASSLDGREGTQYF
D gene: TRBD2; J gene: TRBJ2-5; V gene: TRBV6-1; clone size: NA; CDR3 length: 14; CDR3 DNA: TGTGCCAGCAGTGGTGGACTAGAATTGGGGACCCAGTACTTC; CDR3 protein: CASSGGLELGTQYF
D gene: NA; J gene: TRBJ2-3; V gene: TRBV14; clone size: NA; CDR3 length: 11; CDR3 DNA: TGTGCCAGCGCTGGCGCAGATACGCAGTATTTT; CDR3 protein: CASAGADTQYF
D gene: TRBD1; J gene: TRBJ2-3; V gene: TRBV11-1; clone size: few; CDR3 length: 15; CDR3 DNA: TGTGCCAGCAGCTTCTTATTACAGGGGCTAGATACGCAGTATTTT; CDR3 protein: CASSFLLQGLDTQYF
D gene: NA; J gene: TRBJ1-1; V gene: TRBV6-1; clone size: few; CDR3 length: 14; CDR3 DNA: TGTGCCAGCAAAGTGAGGGGGGGGCGGTCTGAAGCTTTCTTT; CDR3 protein: CASKVRGGRSEAFF
D gene: NA; J gene: TRBJ2-3; V gene: TRBV5-4; clone size: NA; CDR3 length: 14; CDR3 DNA: TGTGCCAGCAGCTCAAGCCGCGGCACAGATACGCAGTATTTT; CDR3 protein: CASSSSRGTDTQYF
D gene: TRBD2; J gene: TRBJ2-7; V gene: TRBV18; clone size: NA; CDR3 length: 14; CDR3 DNA: TGTGCCAGCCTGGGTAGCGGGAGAGTAAACGAGCAGTACTTC; CDR3 protein: CASLGSGRVNEQYF
D gene: NA; J gene: TRBJ1-1; V gene: TRBV28; clone size: NA; CDR3 length: 15; CDR3 DNA: TGTGCCAGCAGTTTTCGGCTTGGGTCCGGCACTGAAGCTTTCTTT; CDR3 protein: CASSFRLGSGTEAFF
D gene: TRBD2; J gene: TRBJ2-5; V gene: TRBV7-9; clone size: NA; CDR3 length: 14; CDR3 DNA: TGTGCCAGCAGCCCTCGGACTAGCACCGAGACCCAGTACTTC; CDR3 protein: CASSPRTSTETQYF
D gene: TRBD1; J gene: TRBJ1-1; V gene: TRBV7-3; clone size: NA; CDR3 length: 16; CDR3 DNA: TGTGCCAGCAGCTTAACACGAGACAGGGCAAACACTGAAGCTTTCTTT; CDR3 protein: CASSLTRDRANTEAFF
D gene: TRBD2; J gene: TRBJ2-2; V gene: TRBV5-4; clone size: NA; CDR3 length: 16; CDR3 DNA: TGTGCCAGCAGCACCAAGACTAGCGGGAACGCCGGGGAGCTGTTTTTT; CDR3 protein: CASSTKTSGNAGELFF
D gene: TRBD2; J gene: TRBJ2-1; V gene: TRBV6-4; clone size: NA; CDR3 length: 16; CDR3 DNA: TGTGCCAGCAGTCGGTTAGCGGGAGGGAGTAGCGCTGAGCAGTTCTTC; CDR3 protein: CASSRLAGGSSAEQFF
D gene: TRBD2; J gene: TRBJ2-3; V gene: TRBV11-3; clone size: NA; CDR3 length: 14; CDR3 DNA: TGTGCCAGCAGTCTAGCGGCCTCCACAGATACGCAGTATTTT; CDR3 protein: CASSLAASTDTQYF
D gene: NA; J gene: TRBJ2-7; V gene: TRBV29-1; clone size: NA; CDR3 length: 12; CDR3 DNA: TGCAGCGTTGGGCGGGACGGGTACGAGCAGTACTTC; CDR3 protein: CSVGRDGYEQYF
D gene: TRBD1; J gene: TRBJ2-7; V gene: TRBV28; clone size: NA; CDR3 length: 13; CDR3 DNA: TGTGCCAGCTTCGGACAGGGGGCGGGAGAGCAGTACTTC; CDR3 protein: CASFGQGAGEQYF
D gene: NA; J gene: TRBJ2-5; V gene: TRBV7-2; clone size: NA; CDR3 length: 14; CDR3 DNA: TGTGCCAGCAGCTTCGGCGGGGCCCAAGAGACCCAGTACTTC; CDR3 protein: CASSFGGAQETQYF
D gene: NA; J gene: TRBJ2-5; V gene: TRBV25-1; clone size: once; CDR3 length: 17; CDR3 DNA: TGTGCCAGCAGTGAATCTCCGGGCAGGGGCGACGGAGAGACCCAGTACTTC; CDR3 protein: CASSESPGRGDGETQYF
D gene: TRBD2; J gene: TRBJ2-3; V gene: TRBV7-2; clone size: NA; CDR3 length: 14; CDR3 DNA: TGTGCCAGCAGCCTAGCGGTTAGCACAGATACGCAGTATTTT; CDR3 protein: CASSLAVSTDTQYF
D gene: NA; J gene: TRBJ2-2; V gene: TRBV18; clone size: NA; CDR3 length: 14; CDR3 DNA: TGTGCCAGCCGCCTAGAGGGTGTCACCGGGGAGCTGTTTTTT; CDR3 protein: CASRLEGVTGELFF
D gene: NA; J gene: TRBJ1-4; V gene: TRBV5-6; clone size: NA; CDR3 length: 15; CDR3 DNA: TGTGCCAGCAACTTGTGGCAGCCTTTTAATGAAAAACTGTTTTTT; CDR3 protein: CASNLWQPFNEKLFF
D gene: NA; J gene: TRBJ2-3; V gene: TRBV5-1; clone size: NA; CDR3 length: 15; CDR3 DNA: TGCGCCAGCAGAGGGTTGAACAGGGGAGGAGATACGCAGTATTTT; CDR3 protein: CASRGLNRGGDTQYF
D gene: TRBD2; J gene: TRBJ2-1; V gene: TRBV28; clone size: NA; CDR3 length: 15; CDR3 DNA: TGTGCCAGCAGAAAGGGACTAGCGGGTCCCCATGAGCAGTTCTTC; CDR3 protein: CASRKGLAGPHEQFF
D gene: TRBD2; J gene: TRBJ2-1; V gene: TRBV15; clone size: NA; CDR3 length: 14; CDR3 DNA: TGTGCCACCAGCAGAGGAACTAGCGGCAATGAGCAGTTCTTC; CDR3 protein: CATSRGTSGNEQFF